This T cell receptor beta chain appears in the sequencing data of a study of CD8 T cells in ankylosing spondylitis. Study outcomes and limitations: Seemingly distinctive of ankylosing spondylitis blood was a TCR beta motif formed by eight highly homologous variants.

In this sample, this clonotype turned up many times. The antigen is unknown. From the 5' RACE reads, TCRdb called clonotypes with MiXCR, one entry per CDR3 protein. The sample holds 700,000 to 1,000,000 distinct CDR3 sequences; 12% are singletons and the top ten take approximately 0.5%. The CDR3 runs 14 residues. Germline CDR1 and CDR2: DFQATT and SNEGSKA (reference sequence). V was shortened by 6 bases and J by 3 bases, with 17 bases between the two germline ends. The clonotype originates from a male donor with ankylosing spondylitis. V is TRBV20-1 and J is TRBJ2-5; TRBD1 might be the D (6 bases). Sequenced sample: blood, either unsorted or a sorted T cell fraction (not recorded which). Here the CDR3 DNA reads TGCAGTGCCCCAGACAGGCTGGGTGAAGAGACCCAGTACTTC. Encoded protein: CSAPDRLGEETQYF.